The rows below give T cell receptor beta chains drawn from one sample of a study of T cells in pancreatic ductal adenocarcinoma. Assay: immunoSEQ multiplex PCR; the TCRdb copy retains only in-frame clones and omits some. The repertoire includes more than 15,000 clones, about nine tenths of them detected once, and 0.94% sits in the top ten. Sequencing was carried out using PBMCs. These receptors were collected from a human donor with pancreatic ductal adenocarcinoma. CDR3s include the opening cysteine and the closing phenylalanine or tryptophan. D genes are given only for firm matches. Clone size is stated in some rows and not others, as once, few, many or a class when expanded.

>TRBJ2-3|TRBV18|.|once
CASSPLAKQDTQYF
TGTGCCAGCTCACCCCTAGCGAAGCAGGATACGCAGTATTTT
>TRBJ2-5|TRBV5-1|TRBD1|once
CASSLQGSETQYF
TGCGCCAGCAGCCTACAGGGGTCCGAGACCCAGTACTTC
>TRBJ1-1|TRBV28|.|.
CASSLLGLPGNTEAFF
TGTGCCAGCAGCCTACTGGGCCTTCCAGGGAACACTGAAGCTTTCTTT
>TRBJ2-4|TRBV4-2|.|.
CASSQVSQGTNIQYF
TGTGCCAGCAGCCAAGTGTCACAGGGTACAAACATTCAGTACTTC
>TRBJ1-3|TRBV6-5|.|few
CASSGTRSGNTIYF
TGTGCCAGCAGTGGGACACGCTCTGGAAACACCATATATTTT
>TRBJ2-5|TRBV9|.|once
CASSVGGRETQYF
TGTGCCAGCAGCGTGGGGGGAAGGGAGACCCAGTACTTC
>TRBJ2-7|TRBV27|TRBD2|few
CASSPTSGDISYEQYF
TGTGCCAGCAGTCCAACTAGCGGGGACATCTCCTACGAGCAGTACTTC
>TRBJ1-1|TRBV6-6|TRBD1|.
CASRQGASRTEAFF
TGTGCCAGCAGGCAGGGGGCGAGTAGGACTGAAGCTTTCTTT
>TRBJ1-1|TRBV19|.|.
CASSIESGVRAFF
TGTGCCAGTAGTATAGAATCAGGGGTAAGGGCTTTCTTT
>TRBJ2-1|TRBV5-1|.|few
CASSLFGPHAGEQFF
TGCGCCAGCAGCTTGTTCGGACCCCACGCGGGTGAGCAGTTCTTC
>TRBJ2-3|TRBV5-1|.|.
CASSLATGLTDTQYF
TGCGCCAGCAGCTTGGCAACAGGCCTCACAGATACGCAGTATTTT
>TRBJ1-6|TRBV7-9|.|few
CASSEWRRGGSPLHF
TGTGCCAGCAGCGAGTGGCGTAGGGGAGGTTCACCCCTCCACTTT
>TRBJ2-1|TRBV19|TRBD2|.
CASQGTGGINEQFF
TGTGCCAGTCAAGGAACGGGGGGGATCAATGAGCAGTTCTTC
>TRBJ1-1|TRBV6-5|.|.
CASSYSMNTEAFF
TGTGCCAGCAGTTACTCCATGAACACTGAAGCTTTCTTT
>TRBJ1-2|TRBV5-6|.|once
CASSLATVRYGYTF
TGTGCCAGCAGCTTAGCAACAGTGCGCTATGGCTACACCTTC
>TRBJ2-1|TRBV6-4|TRBD2|.
CASSVSGGGYNEQFF
TGTGCCAGCAGTGTGTCCGGGGGGGGCTACAATGAGCAGTTCTTC
>TRBJ2-2|TRBV7-2|.|.
CASSFGTPNTGELFF
TGTGCCAGCAGCTTTGGCACCCCGAACACCGGGGAGCTGTTTTTT
>TRBJ1-5|TRBV2|TRBD1|few
CASSGQGPEPQHF
TGTGCCAGCAGTGGACAGGGCCCTGAGCCCCAGCATTTT
>TRBJ2-3|TRBV7-3|.|.
CASSLMGGTDTQYF
TGTGCCAGCAGCTTAATGGGGGGAACAGATACGCAGTATTTT
>TRBJ1-1|TRBV9|.|.
CASSADRAEAFF
TGTGCCAGCAGCGCGGACAGAGCTGAAGCTTTCTTT
>TRBJ1-4|TRBV10-3|TRBD1|.
CATLDRADEKLFF
TGTGCCACCCTGGACAGGGCTGACGAAAAACTGTTTTTT
>TRBJ2-5|TRBV19|.|.
CASAAEGQETQYF
TGTGCCAGTGCCGCGGAGGGCCAAGAGACCCAGTACTTC
>TRBJ1-2|TRBV25-1|.|.
CASSEPVLGYTF
TGTGCCAGCAGTGAACCCGTCCTTGGCTACACCTTC
>TRBJ1-1|TRBV28|.|.
CASSSPRGGMNTEAFF
TGTGCCAGCAGTTCCCCCCGGGGGGGCATGAACACTGAAGCTTTCTTT
>TRBJ2-6|TRBV11-2|.|.
CASSPGQGIAGANVLTF
TGTGCCAGCAGCCCAGGGCAGGGAATTGCTGGGGCCAACGTCCTGACTTTC
>TRBJ1-1|TRBV6-5|TRBD1|.
CASSYGDRGNTEAFF
TGTGCCAGCAGTTACGGGGACAGGGGGAACACTGAAGCTTTCTTT
>TRBJ2-5|TRBV7-8|TRBD2|.
CASSKWASGDEGETQYF
TGTGCCAGCTCTAAGTGGGCTAGCGGGGATGAAGGGGAGACCCAGTACTTC
>TRBJ2-2|TRBV2|.|.
CASSVTGQQSITGELFF
TGTGCCAGCAGTGTAACCGGACAGCAAAGTATAACCGGGGAGCTGTTTTTT
>TRBJ1-1|TRBV5-6|.|.
CASSSPNTEAFF
TGTGCCAGCAGCTCCCCTAACACTGAAGCTTTCTTT
>TRBJ1-4|TRBV2|TRBD1|.
CASRLGQDSEKLFF
TGTGCCAGCAGACTGGGACAGGACAGTGAAAAACTGTTTTTT
>TRBJ2-1|TRBV29-1|TRBD1|.
CSVHRGSYNEQFF
TGCAGCGTGCACAGGGGCTCCTACAATGAGCAGTTCTTC
>TRBJ1-1|TRBV7-6|.|.
CASSFGIQGTEAFF
TGTGCCAGCAGCTTCGGTATACAGGGAACTGAAGCTTTCTTT
>TRBJ1-2|TRBV30|TRBD1|.
CAWSLNRGQAGYTF
TGTGCCTGGAGTCTTAACAGGGGGCAAGCTGGCTACACCTTC
>TRBJ1-1|TRBV19|.|.
CASNEALNTEAFF
TGTGCCAGTAATGAGGCCCTAAACACTGAAGCTTTCTTT
>TRBJ1-6|TRBV7-9|TRBD1|.
CASSSDATGHNSPLHF
TGTGCCAGCAGCTCTGATGCGACAGGGCACAATTCACCCCTCCACTTT